This T cell receptor beta chain was obtained from a study of T-cell reconstitution after alpha-beta-depleted transplantation in children. This clonotype was seen ten or more times. Its cognate antigen is unknown. Unique molecular identifiers featured in how the TCRbeta library was prepared. Each CDR3 protein gets one entry after TCRdb re-called the PCR reads with MiXCR. Among 600,000 to 700,000 distinct CDR3 sequences listed, around 13% were seen once. Regarding the study as a whole: At around two months after transplant, the alpha-beta T cells were reportedly derived from several hundred expanded clones that came from non-depleted graft cells. Newly produced T cells mostly provided counts and TCRbeta diversity after one year, as hyperexpanded clones declined. Recipient T cells and thymic progenitors that survived were the source of the high TCRbeta diversity seen at day 60 in some patients.

Germline V CDR1 and CDR2: SGHRS, YFSETQ. This CDR3 comprises 15 residues. The V end lost 4 bases, the J end lost 0 bases, and 12 bases lay between the germline ends. This chain uses TRBV5-1 with TRBJ2-3; possibly TRBD1 for D (5 bases). Sample: PBMCs, taken before TCRalphabeta/CD19-depleted stem cell transplant. The clonotype originates from a girl aged 2 to 9 with congenital amegakaryocytic thrombocytopenia, due to receive a stem cell transplant. Here the CDR3 reads CASSQQGFSTDTQYF. The DNA for the CDR3 is TGCGCCAGCAGCCAGCAGGGATTCAGCACAGATACGCAGTATTTT.